This passage covers 29 T cell receptor beta chains from one sample sequenced in a study of cytomegalovirus exposure and HLA in healthy donors. PCR used 60 Vbeta primers and 13 Jbeta primers. Clones were sequenced by immunoSEQ multiplex PCR, and TCRdb holds only the in-frame ones, with some missing. The sample records approximately 130,000 clones, around 73% being singletons. The sequenced sample consisted of PBMCs. The source of these receptors is a man over 45 in good health and CMV-seronegative.

The V and J genes are TRBV4-1 and TRBJ1-1; 8 positions match TRBD1. There are 16 residues in the CDR3. Germline V gene data show CDR1 as MGHRA and CDR2 as YSYEKL. Unmatched junction bases numbered 10, after V lost 0 bases and J lost 7 bases. CDR3 sequence: CASSQDPRTGPVEAFF. CDR3 sequence (DNA): TGCGCCAGCAGCCAAGATCCTCGGACAGGGCCGGTTGAAGCTTTCTTT.

This rearrangement joins TRBV5-1 to TRBJ2-3, with TRBD2 matching over 11 bases. V dropped 4 bases and J dropped 1; count of bases not matched to a gene: 5. CDR3 length: 16 residues. Germline CDR1 reads SGHRS; CDR2 reads YFSETQ. CDR3 in DNA: TGCGCCAGCAGCATGACGGGACTAGCGGGCACAGATACGCAGTATTTT. It yields the protein CASSMTGLAGTDTQYF.

This clone was observed a few times. The chain joins TRBV4-1 to TRBJ2-3; 8 nucleotides agree with TRBD1. Germline CDR1 MGHRA, CDR2 YSYEKL. The CDR3 is made up of 18 amino acids. Losses at the gene ends were 4 bases for V and 0 bases for J; bases not matched to a gene: 12. The CDR3 is CASSPLGTGTTSTDTQYF. The CDR3 DNA is TGCGCCAGCAGCCCTCTGGGGACAGGCACAACTAGCACAGATACGCAGTATTTT.

The chain links TRBV7-9 to TRBJ1-1; 7 bases agree with TRBD1. The CDR3 has 15 amino acids. Germline V gene data show CDR1 as SEHNR and CDR2 as FQNEAQ (reference sequence). Losses at the gene ends were 5 bases for V and 7 bases for J; bases not matched to a gene: 13. The CDR3 region has the DNA TGTGCCAGCAGCCCCCCACAGGGGACCGGGGATGAAGCTTTCTTT. Translation gives CASSPPQGTGDEAFF.

Only one count was recorded for this clone. The rearrangement links TRBV18 to TRBJ2-7; a weak D match, TRBD2 (6 bases). The CDR3 contains 15 residues. V was trimmed by 3 bases and J by 3 bases, leaving 15 bases between them. The germline V gene has CDR1 KGHSH and CDR2 LQKENI. CDR3: CASSPQGTQNYEQYF. In nucleotides, the CDR3 is TGTGCCAGCTCACCCCAAGGGACTCAGAACTACGAGCAGTACTTC.

This clone has only a few counts. The V call is TRBV4-1, the J call TRBJ1-6, with 9 bases fitting TRBD1. J gave up 6 bases and V 0 bases, and 9 bases lay outside the gene matches. Germline V gives CDR1 MGHRA, CDR2 YSYEKL. The CDR3 runs 18 residues. For the CDR3, the DNA is TGCGCCAGCAGCCAAGAAGGACAGGGGAGAAGGTTTAATTCACCCCTCCACTTT. Amino acids: CASSQEGQGRRFNSPLHF.

This chain links TRBV6-1 with TRBJ1-2; 7 nucleotides match TRBD1. With 5 bases clipped from V and 3 bases from J, the junction kept 0 bases outside the gene matches. The CDR3 is 12 residues long. In germline, CDR1 is MNHNS, CDR2 SASEGT. The CDR3 DNA is TGTGCCAGCAGTACAGGGGACTATGGCTACACCTTC. Its protein is CASSTGDYGYTF.

The chain has TRBV7-2 and TRBJ2-3; 7 bases fit TRBD2. CDR1 and CDR2 (germline): SGHTA, FQGNSA. The CDR3 has 15 amino acids. Trimming cost V 2 bases and J 2 bases; bases outside gene matches: 4. CDR3 DNA sequence: TGTGCCAGCAGCTTACTAGCGGACCCCACAGATACGCAGTATTTT. Translating gives CASSLLADPTDTQYF.

This clone was observed a handful of times. This chain uses TRBV28 with TRBJ2-7; D remains ambiguous. The germline gives CDR1 MDHEN, CDR2 SYDVKM. V was trimmed by 8 bases and J by 5 bases, leaving 16 bases between them. The CDR3 is made up of 13 amino acids. Here the CDR3 reads CASRNPARNEQYF. The DNA of the CDR3 is TGTGCCAGCCGTAATCCCGCGAGGAACGAGCAGTACTTC.

The chain uses TRBV19 and TRBJ1-4, with D perhaps TRBD1 (6 bases). V lost 5 bases, J lost 8 bases, and 15 bases lay in between. The CDR3 is 14 amino acids. The V gene's germline CDR1 is LNHDA and CDR2 SQIVND (reference sequence). This CDR3 reads CASSPRQDREKLFF. The DNA of the CDR3 is TGTGCCAGTAGTCCCCGACAGGACCGGGAAAAACTGTTTTTT. Supplemented by reference TRBV19 and TRBJ1-4, the full variable domain reads DGGITQSPKYLFRKEGQNVTLSCEQNLNHDAMYWYRQDPGQGLRLIYYSQIVNDFQKGDIAEGYSVSREKKESFPLTVTSAQKNPTAFYLCASSPRQDREKLFFGSGTQLSVL.

The CDR3 reads CASSQTERNTEAFF. The CDR3 coding sequence is TGCGCCAGCAGCCAGACGGAGAGGAACACTGAAGCTTTCTTT. This rearrangement joins TRBV4-3 to TRBJ1-1; D is unresolved. The germline V gene encodes CDR1 LGHNA and CDR2 YSLEER. The CDR3 length is 14 residues. V was trimmed by 3 bases and J by 1 base, leaving 9 bases between them.

This chain links TRBV11-1 with TRBJ1-1, with a possible D match to TRBD1 (5 bases). The CDR3 sequence is 13 residues long. Germline V gene lookup returns CDR1 SGHAT and CDR2 FQDESV (reference sequence). V dropped 6 bases and J dropped 6 bases, with 14 bases sitting between them. CDR3 in amino acids: CASRRRPGAEAFF. CDR3 coding DNA: TGTGCCAGCAGGAGACGGCCGGGGGCTGAAGCTTTCTTT.

This clone was recorded once. The chain links TRBV25-1 to TRBJ2-7; no firm D call. Trimming left V 7 bases short and J 6 bases short, with 25 bases between. Germline V lookup: CDR1 MGHDK, CDR2 SYGVNS. This CDR3 region has 16 residues. CDR3: CASNLQGPSPRCEQYF. The CDR3, as DNA: TGTGCCAGCAACCTCCAAGGCCCGTCTCCCAGGTGCGAGCAGTACTTC.

The J gene is TRBJ2-7, the V gene TRBV28; 11 bases are shared with TRBD1. Germline V gene lookup returns CDR1 MDHEN and CDR2 SYDVKM. V dropped 3 bases and J dropped 3; count of bases not matched to a gene: 7. The CDR3 consists of 16 residues. The DNA of the CDR3 is TGTGCCAGCAGTTTCCACGGGGACAGGGGGTACTACGAGCAGTACTTC. It is translated as CASSFHGDRGYYEQYF.

The V and J genes are TRBV4-1 and TRBJ2-7, with 13 bases that match TRBD2. Germline CDR1 is MGHRA and CDR2 is YSYEKL. V trimming: 0 bases; J trimming: 9 bases; junction bases outside the gene matches: 8. The CDR3 spans 16 residues. CDR3 DNA sequence: TGCGCCAGCAGCCAAGATCCCCGGGGACTAGCGGGACCGCAGTACTTC. Protein sequence: CASSQDPRGLAGPQYF.

The rearrangement uses TRBV7-9 and TRBJ1-1; unclear D gene. The CDR3 totals 14 residues. The V and J ends lost 1 base and 3 bases respectively, with 9 bases between them. Germline assignment: CDR1 SEHNR and CDR2 FQNEAQ (reference sequence). The CDR3 spells CASSLGGVHTEAFF. The CDR3 DNA reads TGTGCCAGCAGCTTAGGTGGAGTTCACACTGAAGCTTTCTTT.

This clone was seen more than once but under ten times. The chain uses TRBV5-6 and TRBJ2-5; D ambiguous. Germline V gives CDR1 SGHDT, CDR2 YYEEEE. The CDR3 is made up of 15 amino acids. With 4 bases removed from V and 3 bases from J, the gap between germline ends came to 16 bases. CDR3 loop: CASSPIQNTKETQYF. DNA for the CDR3: TGTGCCAGCAGCCCAATACAGAATACCAAAGAGACCCAGTACTTC.

The chain links TRBV6-1 to TRBJ1-4; 7 bases map to TRBD1. Germline trimming cut 3 bases from V and 3 bases from J; bases unmatched to any gene: 7. The CDR3 runs to 16 residues. CDR1 and CDR2 from the germline V gene are MNHNS and SASEGT. CDR3 protein: CASSDRQGLPNEKLFF. DNA of the CDR3: TGTGCCAGCAGTGACCGACAGGGTCTACCTAATGAAAAACTGTTTTTT.

The rearrangement links TRBV5-1 to TRBJ2-3, with 7 bases matching TRBD1. This CDR3 region has 16 residues. J was trimmed by 1 base and V by 0 bases; bases with no gene match: 5. Germline V gene data show CDR1 as SGHRS and CDR2 as YFSETQ. The CDR3 nucleotides read TGCGCCAGCAGCTTGGGGGACAGTGCCGGCACAGATACGCAGTATTTT. As protein: CASSLGDSAGTDTQYF.

The chain joins TRBV5-4 to TRBJ1-2; D is undetermined. The CDR3 runs to 15 residues. Between the trimmed V and J ends, which lost 0 bases and 4 bases, there was a span of 13 bases. Germline V gives CDR1 SGHNT, CDR2 YYREEE (reference sequence). The CDR3 here is CASSLAEEGSYGYTF. The CDR3 DNA is TGTGCCAGCAGCTTGGCCGAAGAAGGGAGCTATGGCTACACCTTC.

This sequence joins TRBV10-3 and TRBJ2-3; 12 positions match TRBD2. Germline assignment: CDR1 ENHRY and CDR2 SYGVKD. This CDR3 contains 19 residues. The ends lost 2 bases at V and 2 bases at J; junction bases unmatched: 11. As DNA, the CDR3 is TGTGCCATCAGTGAGCCCGGGACTAGCGGGCTCCTCGACACAGATACGCAGTATTTT. It codes for CAISEPGTSGLLDTDTQYF.

CDR3 region: CASSFQGQAYGYTF. For the CDR3, the DNA is TGTGCCAGCAGTTTCCAGGGACAGGCATATGGCTACACCTTC. The V call is TRBV28, the J call TRBJ1-2, with 8 positions matching TRBD1. The junction had 5 bases not matched to a gene; V was cut back by 3 bases and J by 5 bases. The CDR3 is 14 residues long. The V gene's germline CDR1 is MDHEN and CDR2 SYDVKM.

Many counts were recorded for this clone. CDR3 protein: CASSLPGLAGVNEQFF. CDR3 in DNA: TGTGCCAGCAGTCTCCCGGGACTAGCGGGAGTCAATGAGCAGTTCTTC. The chain is built from TRBV28 and TRBJ2-1; 14 bases match TRBD2. CDR3 length: 16 amino acids. The trim removed 5 bases at V and 6 bases at J, leaving 6 bases unmatched. Germline V gene sequence: CDR1 MDHEN, CDR2 SYDVKM.

This clone was counted only a few times. This chain connects TRBV19 to TRBJ2-3, with 12 bases lining up with TRBD2. The germline V gene encodes CDR1 LNHDA and CDR2 SQIVND (reference sequence). After removal of 1 base from V and 5 bases from J, the junction contained 7 bases not matched to a gene. The CDR3 spans 17 residues. The CDR3 here is CASSIGSSGRAGDTQYF. The DNA for the CDR3 is TGTGCCAGTAGTATAGGGTCTAGCGGGAGGGCCGGAGATACGCAGTATTTT.

The chain couples TRBV19 to TRBJ2-1; unclear D gene. The V gene's germline CDR1 is LNHDA and CDR2 SQIVND (reference sequence). V was shortened by 5 bases and J by 7 bases, with 15 bases between the two germline ends. The CDR3 consists of 14 residues. The CDR3 coding sequence is TGTGCCAGTAGTGCGAGACGGATGCGGAATGAGCAGTTCTTC. Translated: CASSARRMRNEQFF.

The chain employs TRBV5-1 and TRBJ2-5; TRBD1 matches at 8 bases. Per the germline V gene, CDR1 is SGHRS and CDR2 is YFSETQ. V shed 6 bases and J 5 bases; nucleotides not matched to a gene: 6. The CDR3 sequence is 13 residues long. In DNA form, the CDR3 reads TGCGCCAGCACACAGGGGGTGGAGGAGACCCAGTACTTC. Its translation: CASTQGVEETQYF.

This clone was detected many times. The chain couples TRBV4-1 to TRBJ2-5; 14 nucleotides match TRBD2. The length of the CDR3 is 16 residues. The germline CDR1 and CDR2 sequences are MGHRA and YSYEKL. V lost 0 bases to trimming and J lost 4 bases; unmatched junction nucleotides: 1. CDR3 in DNA: TGCGCCAGCAGCCAAGATGGGACTAGCGGGAGAGAGACCCAGTACTTC. Protein: CASSQDGTSGRETQYF.

This chain joins TRBV4-1 and TRBJ2-7; TRBD1 is a possible D gene (6 bases). The V end was cut by 3 bases, the J end by 3 bases, with 12 bases between. The CDR3 totals 14 residues. Germline V gene data show CDR1 as MGHRA and CDR2 as YSYEKL. CDR3 in DNA: TGCGCCAGCAGCCATCCACAGGGTAACTACGAGCAGTACTTC. Protein sequence: CASSHPQGNYEQYF.

This sequence joins TRBV6-6 and TRBJ1-5; 9 positions match TRBD1. The CDR3 is made up of 15 amino acids. The germline V gene encodes CDR1 MNHNY and CDR2 SVGAGI (reference sequence). Germline trimming cut 5 bases from V and 3 bases from J; bases unmatched to any gene: 5. CDR3 sequence: CASSQTGGNNQPQHF. The CDR3 nucleotides are TGTGCCAGCAGTCAGACAGGGGGGAACAATCAGCCCCAGCATTTT.